The clone carrying this T cell receptor (beta chain) was recorded at least ten times. What it binds is unknown. This CDR3 has 15 residues. CDR1 and CDR2 (germline): MNHEY, SVGAGI. Trimming removed 5 bases from V and 2 bases from J; junction bases left unmatched: 3. This entry comes from a study of T cells after yellow fever vaccination. Study-level results: A faster peak, day 5 versus 15, was reached by the weaker secondary response.

From the 5' RACE reads, TCRdb called clonotypes with MiXCR, one entry per CDR3 protein. Here the sample spans tens of thousands of distinct CDR3 sequences, around 7% being singletons. The V and J genes are TRBV6-5 and TRBJ2-1; TRBD2 matches at 10 bases. The TCR comes from a young man who received the YFV17D yellow fever vaccine. Sequences were derived from CD8+ T cells sorted from PBMCs, sampled less than 16 days after the first yellow fever vaccination. For the CDR3, the DNA is TGTGCCAGCAGTCGGACTAGCGGACCCTACAATGAGCAGTTCTTC. Translation: CASSRTSGPYNEQFF.